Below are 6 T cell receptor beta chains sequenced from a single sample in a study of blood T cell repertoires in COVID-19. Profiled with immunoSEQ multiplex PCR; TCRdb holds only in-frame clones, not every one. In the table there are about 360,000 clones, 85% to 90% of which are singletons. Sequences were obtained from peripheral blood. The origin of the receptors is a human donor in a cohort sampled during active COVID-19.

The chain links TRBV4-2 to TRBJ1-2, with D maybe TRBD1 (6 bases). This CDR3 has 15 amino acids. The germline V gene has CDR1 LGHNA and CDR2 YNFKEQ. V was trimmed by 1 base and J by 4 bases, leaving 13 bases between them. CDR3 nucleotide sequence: TGTGCCAGCAGCCAAGGACCCCGCAGGGGCTATGGCTACACCTTC. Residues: CASSQGPRRGYGYTF.

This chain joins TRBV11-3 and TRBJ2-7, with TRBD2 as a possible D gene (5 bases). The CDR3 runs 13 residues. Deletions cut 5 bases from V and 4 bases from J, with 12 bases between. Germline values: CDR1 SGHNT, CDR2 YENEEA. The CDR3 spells CASSPRGGYEQYF. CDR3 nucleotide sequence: TGTGCCAGCAGCCCACGGGGTGGGTACGAGCAGTACTTC.

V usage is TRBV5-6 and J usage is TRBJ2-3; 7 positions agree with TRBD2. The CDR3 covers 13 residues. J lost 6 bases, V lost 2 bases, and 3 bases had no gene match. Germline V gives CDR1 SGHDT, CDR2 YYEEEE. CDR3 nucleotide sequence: TGTGCCAGCAGCTTAATCGGGGGGGATACGCAGTATTTT. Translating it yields CASSLIGGDTQYF. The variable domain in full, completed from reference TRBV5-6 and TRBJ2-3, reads DAGVTQSPTHLIKTRGQQVTLRCSPKSGHDTVSWYQQALGQGPQFIFQYYEEEERQRGNFPDRFSGHQFPNYSSELNVNALLLGDSALYLCASSLIGGDTQYFGPGTRLTVL.

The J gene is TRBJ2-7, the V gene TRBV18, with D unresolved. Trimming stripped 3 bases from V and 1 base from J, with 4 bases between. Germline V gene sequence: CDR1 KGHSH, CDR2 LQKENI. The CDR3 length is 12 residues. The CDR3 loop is CASSPGSYEQYF. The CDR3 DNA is TGTGCCAGCTCACCCGGTTCCTACGAGCAGTACTTC.

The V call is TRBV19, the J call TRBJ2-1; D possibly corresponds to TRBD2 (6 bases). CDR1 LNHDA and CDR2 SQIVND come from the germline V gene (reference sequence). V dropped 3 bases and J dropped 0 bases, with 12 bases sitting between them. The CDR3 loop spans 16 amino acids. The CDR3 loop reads CASSIDSGSSYNEQFF. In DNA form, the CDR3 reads TGTGCCAGTAGTATTGATAGCGGCAGCTCCTACAATGAGCAGTTCTTC.

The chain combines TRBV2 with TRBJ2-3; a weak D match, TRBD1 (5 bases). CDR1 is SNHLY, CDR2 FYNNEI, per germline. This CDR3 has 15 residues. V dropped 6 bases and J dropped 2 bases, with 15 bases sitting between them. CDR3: CASRSSREFTDTQYF. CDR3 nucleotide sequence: TGTGCCAGCAGAAGTAGCAGGGAATTCACAGATACGCAGTATTTT.